These T cell receptor beta chains were read from a single sample in a study of T-cell memory formation after mild COVID-19. TCRdb re-derived calls from the 5' RACE reads in MiXCR, one entry per CDR3 protein. The sample includes approximately 400,000 distinct CDR3 sequences, roughly 26% of them seen just once. Material: PBMCs or a T cell subset sorted from them (not recorded which). The receptors shown here come from an adult woman who had mild COVID-19 (a few samples of this study predate the infection). Cell type and time point are not known. Each CDR3 is given with its conserved first and last residue. Each record gives: V gene, clone size, J gene, D gene, CDR3 DNA, CDR3 protein. The D gene is left open where the match is weak. A row's size may be missing; if present it is once, few, many or a size class.

v_call: TRBV29-1; clone_size: -; j_call: TRBJ2-1; d_call: TRBD1; cdr3_nt: TGCAGCGTTGTAGGGACAGCCGGGTCTCCTGCCAATGAGCAGTTCTTC; cdr3_aa: CSVVGTAGSPANEQFF
v_call: TRBV7-9; clone_size: few; j_call: TRBJ1-4; d_call: -; cdr3_nt: TGTGCCAGTTTCCCTCATGCAACTAATGAAAAACTGTTTTTT; cdr3_aa: CASFPHATNEKLFF
v_call: TRBV12-3/TRBV12-4; clone_size: -; j_call: TRBJ2-1; d_call: -; cdr3_nt: TGTGCCAGCAGGGACACGGGTCCCCCCAATGAGCAGTTCTTC; cdr3_aa: CASRDTGPPNEQFF
v_call: TRBV12-3/TRBV12-4; clone_size: -; j_call: TRBJ2-1; d_call: TRBD1; cdr3_nt: TGTGCCAGCAGTTTATCACAGGGGGCCAATGAGCAGTTCTTC; cdr3_aa: CASSLSQGANEQFF
v_call: TRBV24-1; clone_size: few; j_call: TRBJ1-2; d_call: TRBD1; cdr3_nt: TGTGCCACCGGGGACAGGGTTCAGGATGGCTACACCTTC; cdr3_aa: CATGDRVQDGYTF
v_call: TRBV20-1; clone_size: few; j_call: TRBJ2-3; d_call: -; cdr3_nt: TGCAGTGCTAGAGATCTCTCGATCACAGATACGCAGTATTTT; cdr3_aa: CSARDLSITDTQYF
v_call: TRBV7-2; clone_size: -; j_call: TRBJ2-3; d_call: -; cdr3_nt: TGTGCCAGCAGCTTAGCGGGGGCAGGCAACCCTTCTTCGCAGTATTTT; cdr3_aa: CASSLAGAGNPSSQYF
v_call: TRBV7-9; clone_size: -; j_call: TRBJ2-3; d_call: -; cdr3_nt: TGTGCCAGCAGCTTTGGAGCCACAGATACGCAGTATTTT; cdr3_aa: CASSFGATDTQYF
v_call: TRBV9; clone_size: many; j_call: TRBJ2-5; d_call: -; cdr3_nt: TGTGCCAGCAGCGTACAGGGCCAGGGTAAAGAGACCCAGTACTTC; cdr3_aa: CASSVQGQGKETQYF
v_call: TRBV7-3; clone_size: -; j_call: TRBJ1-1; d_call: -; cdr3_nt: TGTGCCAGCAGCTTTGGACCTTACACTGAAGCTTTCTTT; cdr3_aa: CASSFGPYTEAFF